This section outlines one TCR beta chain sequence together with its context. Treatment defined: approximately 18 received Ad26.COV2.S at low or high dose, single or two shots; roughly five received placebo; per-sample allocation not given. All samples were drawn on day 63, counting from the first vaccine or placebo injection. Boston hosted the donor, who was an adult aged 18-55 years. It was Wuhan-strain SARS-CoV-2 spike that the Ad26 vaccine vector expressed. The source of the sample is a study of Ad26.COV2.S vaccination and SARS-CoV-2 variants. This table comes from immunoSEQ multiplex PCR, and its TCRdb copy is limited to in-frame clones, with some not included. The sample shows approximately 410,000 clones, approximately 90% of them seen only once. Germline-derived CDR1 and CDR2 are LNHDA and SQIVND (reference sequence). The J segment lost 0 bases and the V segment lost 3 bases, leaving 13 bases of the junction unmatched. The CDR3 contains 19 residues.

The input for sequencing was peripheral blood, taken in a trial of Ad26.COV2.S vaccine versus placebo. The TCR sequence derives from a person between 18 and 60 years old who received the Ad26.COV2.S COVID-19 vaccine or a placebo. The gene calls are TRBV19 and TRBJ1-5, with TRBD1 matching over 8 bases. CDR3 protein: CASSMITGTGQYSNQPQHF. The CDR3, as DNA: TGTGCCAGTAGTATGATTACAGGGACAGGTCAATATAGCAATCAGCCCCAGCATTTT.